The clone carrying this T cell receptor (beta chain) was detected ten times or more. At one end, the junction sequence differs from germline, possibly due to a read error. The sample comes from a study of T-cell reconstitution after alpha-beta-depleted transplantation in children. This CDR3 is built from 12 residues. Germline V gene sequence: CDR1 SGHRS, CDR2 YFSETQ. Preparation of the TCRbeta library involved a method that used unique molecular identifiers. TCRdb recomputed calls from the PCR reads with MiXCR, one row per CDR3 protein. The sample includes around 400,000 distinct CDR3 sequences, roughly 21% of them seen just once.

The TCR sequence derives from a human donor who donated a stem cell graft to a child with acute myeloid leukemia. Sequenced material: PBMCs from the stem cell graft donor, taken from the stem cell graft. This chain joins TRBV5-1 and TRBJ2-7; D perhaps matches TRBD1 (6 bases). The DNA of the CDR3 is TGTGCCAGCAGTTCGGACAGCTACGAGCAGTACTTC. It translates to CASSSDSYEQYF.